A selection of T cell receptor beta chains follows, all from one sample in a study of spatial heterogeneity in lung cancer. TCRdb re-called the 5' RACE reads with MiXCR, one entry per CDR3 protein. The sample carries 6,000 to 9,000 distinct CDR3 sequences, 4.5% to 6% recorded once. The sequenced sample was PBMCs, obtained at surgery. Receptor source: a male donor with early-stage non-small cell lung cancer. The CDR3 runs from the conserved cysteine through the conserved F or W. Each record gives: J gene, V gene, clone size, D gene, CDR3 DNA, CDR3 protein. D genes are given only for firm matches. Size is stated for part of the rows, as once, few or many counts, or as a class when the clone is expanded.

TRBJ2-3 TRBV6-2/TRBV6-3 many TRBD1 TGTGCCAGCAGTCCGGACAGGGGGGCAGATACGCAGTATTTT CASSPDRGADTQYF
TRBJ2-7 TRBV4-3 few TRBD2 TGCGCCAGCAGCCAAGACCGCCGGGGGGGAAATTACGAGCAGTACTTC CASSQDRRGGNYEQYF
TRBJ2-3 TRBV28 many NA TGTGCCAGCAGTTTAACGTTGGGAGATACGCAGTATTTT CASSLTLGDTQYF
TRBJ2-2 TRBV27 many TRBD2 TGTGCCAGCAGTTTAATAGGGGCGGGGGAGCACACCGGGGAGCTGTTTTTT CASSLIGAGEHTGELFF
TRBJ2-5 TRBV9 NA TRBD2 TGTGCCAGCAGCGTAGGGAGCGGGGGACCCCAAGAGACCCAGTACTTC CASSVGSGGPQETQYF
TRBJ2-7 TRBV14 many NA TGTGCCAGCAGCCAAGCTTGGCGCGAGCAGTACTTC CASSQAWREQYF
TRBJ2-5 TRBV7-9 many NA TGTGCCAGCAGACGGGGGTTGAGAGAGACCCAGTACTTC CASRRGLRETQYF
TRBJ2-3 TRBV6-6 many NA TGTGCCAGCAGTTCCACTACAGGCGTCAAAAGCACAGATACGCAGTATTTT CASSSTTGVKSTDTQYF
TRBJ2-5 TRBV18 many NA TGTGCCAGCTCACGGGACCAAGAGACCCAGTACTTC CASSRDQETQYF
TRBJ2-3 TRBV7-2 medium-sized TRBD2 TGTGCCAGCAGTTTTGATAAATTTAGCGGGCTTAGCACAGATACGCAGTATTTT CASSFDKFSGLSTDTQYF
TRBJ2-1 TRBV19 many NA TGTGCCAGTAGTATAGTGGATAGTTATGAGCAGTTCTTC CASSIVDSYEQFF
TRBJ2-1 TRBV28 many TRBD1 TGTGCCAGCAGTTTGGGGACGGGACAGGACAATGAGCAGTTCTTC CASSLGTGQDNEQFF
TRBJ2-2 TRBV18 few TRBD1 TGTGCCAGCTCACCAAGGACAGGGGACCCCGGGGAGCTGTTTTTT CASSPRTGDPGELFF
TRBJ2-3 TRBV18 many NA TGTGCCAGCTCACCCACTGGGGGGTTCGCAGATACGCAGTATTTT CASSPTGGFADTQYF
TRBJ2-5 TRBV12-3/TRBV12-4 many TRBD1 TGTGCCAGCAGAGCAACAGGGGGTCTGCAAGAGACCCAGTACTTC CASRATGGLQETQYF
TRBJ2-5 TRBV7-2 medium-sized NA TGTGCCAGCAGCGCCCGAGGGACCCAAGAGACCCAGTACTTC CASSARGTQETQYF
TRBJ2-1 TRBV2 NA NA TGTGCCAGCAGTGCATGGACGGCGCCGGGTGAGCAGTTCTTC CASSAWTAPGEQFF
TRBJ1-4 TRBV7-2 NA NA TGTGCCAGCAGCGCCTACACCGCAACTAATGAAAAACTGTTTTTT CASSAYTATNEKLFF
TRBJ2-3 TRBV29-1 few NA TGCAGCGTTGCAGCGAAAAAGGCGGATACGCAGTATTTT CSVAAKKADTQYF
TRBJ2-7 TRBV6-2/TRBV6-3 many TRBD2 TGTGCCAGCACCAATTACCTAGCGGGAGTAGGGCGTCTTGACTACGAGCAGTACTTC CASTNYLAGVGRLDYEQYF
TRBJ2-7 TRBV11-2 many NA TGTGCCAGCAGCTTATGGGGGTACTCCTACGAGCAGTACTTC CASSLWGYSYEQYF
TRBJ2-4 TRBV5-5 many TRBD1 TGTGCCACCGCCTTATCTCCGGGACAGATTAACATTCAGTACTTC CATALSPGQINIQYF
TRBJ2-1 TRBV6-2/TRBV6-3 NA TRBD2 TGTGCCAGCAGTTACGCAGTCGGGACTAGCGTAACCTACAATGAGCAGTTCTTC CASSYAVGTSVTYNEQFF
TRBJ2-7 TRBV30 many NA TGTGCCTGGAGCGGCCGGGTGGGGTCTTCCGAGCAGTACTTC CAWSGRVGSSEQYF
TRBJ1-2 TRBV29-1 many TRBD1 TGCAGCGTTGAAGATGCAGGGGGCACAGGGTTTGGCTACACCTTC CSVEDAGGTGFGYTF
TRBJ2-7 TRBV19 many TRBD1 TGTGCCAGTAGTAGCCAGGGGGCTATCGAGCAGTACTTC CASSSQGAIEQYF
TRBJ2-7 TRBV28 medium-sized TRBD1 TGTGCCAGCGAAACTCCGGGACAGGGCTACGAGCAGTACTTC CASETPGQGYEQYF
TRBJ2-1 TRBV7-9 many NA TGTGCCAGCAGCTTACAGGAATCCTACAATGAGCAGTTCTTC CASSLQESYNEQFF
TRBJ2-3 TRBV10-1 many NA TGCGCCAGCAGTGAGTTTACGGAGGGCACAGATACGCAGTATTTT CASSEFTEGTDTQYF
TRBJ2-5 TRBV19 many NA TGTGCCAGTAGTACGAAGACAGGAGGGAAGACCCAGTACTTC CASSTKTGGKTQYF
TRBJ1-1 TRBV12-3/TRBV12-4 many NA TGTGCCAGCAGAACGGACAGGAACACTGAAGCTTTCTTT CASRTDRNTEAFF
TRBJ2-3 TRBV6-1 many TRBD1 TGTGCCAGCAGAGACATGGGACAGGGGGCAAAAGATACGCAGTATTTT CASRDMGQGAKDTQYF
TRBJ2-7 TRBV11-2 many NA TGTGCCAGCAGCTTAGTGTCTGGTCCGGGGGCCTACGAGCAGTACTTC CASSLVSGPGAYEQYF
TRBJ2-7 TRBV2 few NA TGTGCCAGCAGTGAATGGAGGGGGCGCGGGTCCTACGAGCAGTACTTC CASSEWRGRGSYEQYF
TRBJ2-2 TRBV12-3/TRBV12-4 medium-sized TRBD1 TGTGCCAGCAGTCTAGGACAGGGGGTTTCTGGGGAGCTGTTTTTT CASSLGQGVSGELFF
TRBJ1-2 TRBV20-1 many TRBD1 TGCAGTGCTAGCGGACAGGAGAACTATGGCTACACCTTC CSASGQENYGYTF
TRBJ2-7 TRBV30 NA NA TGTGCCTGGAGGGAGGGGACGGCTTCCACCACCGAGCAGTACTTC CAWREGTASTTEQYF
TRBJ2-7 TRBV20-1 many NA TGCAGTGCTAGTCCTCGGACATTCTCCTACGAGCAGTACTTC CSASPRTFSYEQYF
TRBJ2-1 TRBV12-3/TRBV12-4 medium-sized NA TGTGCCAGCACCCCCAGCGGATCATTGTTTAATGAGCAGTTCTTC CASTPSGSLFNEQFF
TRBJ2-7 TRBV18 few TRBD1 TGTGCCAGCTCACCAACTGGGGACAGGTCCTACGAGCAGTACTTC CASSPTGDRSYEQYF
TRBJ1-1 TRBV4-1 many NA TGCGCCAGCAGCCAAGTCTCGGGAGGGCAGGGGAGGGTCATGGCCACTGAAGCTTTCTTT CASSQVSGGQGRVMATEAFF
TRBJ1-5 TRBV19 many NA TGTGCCAGTAGTATAGGGGGGAGAAGCAATCAGCCCCAGCATTTT CASSIGGRSNQPQHF
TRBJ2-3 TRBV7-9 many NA TGTGCCAGCAGCTTATACTCATCGGCTAGCACAGATACGCAGTATTTT CASSLYSSASTDTQYF
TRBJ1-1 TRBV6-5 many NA TGTGCCAGCAGCTACCAGGGTCCCTTGAACACTGAAGCTTTCTTT CASSYQGPLNTEAFF
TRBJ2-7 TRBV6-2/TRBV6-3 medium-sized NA TGTGCCAGCAGCATCGGCGGGTCTTACGAGCAGTACTTC CASSIGGSYEQYF
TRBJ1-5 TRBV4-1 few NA TGCGCCAGCAGCCAAGTTGAGGAGGTCAATCAGCCCCAGCATTTT CASSQVEEVNQPQHF
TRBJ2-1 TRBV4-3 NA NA TGCGCCAGCAGCCAGGACCAAGAGAGGGAGCAGTTCTTC CASSQDQEREQFF
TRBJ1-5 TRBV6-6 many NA TGTGCCAGCAGCCCCCTACAGATTAGCAATCAGCCCCAGCATTTT CASSPLQISNQPQHF
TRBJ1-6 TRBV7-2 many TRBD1 TGTGCCAGCAGCTTTGGGACAGGGGGGTCACCCCTCCACTTT CASSFGTGGSPLHF
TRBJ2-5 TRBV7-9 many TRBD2 TGTGCCAGCAGCAGGACTAGCGGGGCTGTAGAGACCCAGTACTTC CASSRTSGAVETQYF